The 29 T cell receptor beta chains in this list originate from one sample, sequenced in a study of T cell responses to AZD1222 COVID-19 vaccine (dated by TCRdb to about 2021). Library construction relied on the immunoSEQ multiplex PCR assay. Held by TCRdb, this immuneACCESS table contains in-frame sequences only and omits some clones. Under half of the omission traces to an unresolved V gene where checked; the cause of the rest is unknown. The sample data list under 150,000 clones, and 80% to 95% of these were observed just once. Clones ranked in the top ten supply around 5.1% of the sample. The time point label corresponds to: baseline before first vaccination. The sequenced sample was peripheral blood, obtained on day 0 of AZD1222 vaccination. Source of these receptors: an adult in good health.

The chain recombines TRBV11-2 with TRBJ2-7, with 12 bases fitting TRBD2. The CDR3 runs to 17 residues. Germline CDR1 SGHAT, CDR2 FQNNGV. The ends lost 5 bases at V and 1 base at J; junction bases unmatched: 9. The CDR3 DNA sequence: TGTGCCAGCAGCGAAGGGACTAGCGGGCGCCGTTCCTACGAGCAGTACTTC. It translates to CASSEGTSGRRSYEQYF.

This rearrangement joins TRBV3-1 (or the pseudogene TRBV3-2) to TRBJ1-6, with 11 bases matching TRBD1. Looked up from germline, CDR1 is LGHDT and CDR2 is YNNKEL (reference sequence). The junction had 7 bases not matched to a gene; V was cut back by 5 bases and J by 7 bases. The CDR3 contains 16 residues. In nucleotides, the CDR3 is TGTGCCAGCAGCATAGGACAGGGGGCGCCGAATTCACCCCTCCACTTT. This codes for CASSIGQGAPNSPLHF.

This chain connects TRBV9 to TRBJ2-7, with D possibly matching TRBD1 (6 bases). Germline assignment: CDR1 SGDLS and CDR2 YYNGEE. Deletions cut 4 bases from V and 0 bases from J, with 14 bases between. The CDR3 length is 15 residues. CDR3 region: CASSQETGDSYEQYF. The DNA of the CDR3 is TGTGCCAGCAGCCAAGAGACAGGAGACTCCTACGAGCAGTACTTC.

This clone was counted once. The V and J genes are TRBV18 and TRBJ2-1, with D possibly TRBD2 on 5 matching bases. V lost 0 bases, J lost 0 bases, and 12 bases lay in between. CDR1 is KGHSH, CDR2 LQKENI, per germline. The CDR3 covers 17 residues. Here the CDR3 reads CASSPPGSTSSYNEQFF. As DNA, the CDR3 is TGTGCCAGCTCACCACCGGGCTCCACTAGCTCCTACAATGAGCAGTTCTTC.

The chain joins TRBV5-1 to TRBJ2-3; 9 bases fit TRBD2. Per the germline V gene, CDR1 is SGHRS and CDR2 is YFSETQ. This CDR3 has 14 amino acids. V lost 4 bases, J lost 5 bases, and 5 bases stayed unmatched. This CDR3 is CASSGVAGEDTQYF. The CDR3 nucleotides are TGCGCCAGCAGCGGGGTAGCGGGAGAAGATACGCAGTATTTT. The full variable domain, with the rest looked up from reference TRBV5-1 and TRBJ2-3, is KAGVTQTPRYLIKTRGQQVTLSCSPISGHRSVSWYQQTPGQGLQFLFEYFSETQRNKGNFPGRFSGRQFSNSRSEMNVSTLELGDSALYLCASSGVAGEDTQYFGPGTRLTVL.

This chain joins TRBV2 and TRBJ2-7, with 7 positions matching TRBD1. The trim removed 3 bases at V and 4 bases at J, leaving 6 bases unmatched. This CDR3 region has 14 residues. Germline V CDR1 and CDR2: SNHLY, FYNNEI. The CDR3 DNA sequence: TGTGCCAGCAGTGAGGGACAGTGGGGTTACGAGCAGTACTTC. Its protein is CASSEGQWGYEQYF.

V and J are TRBV4-1 and TRBJ2-5; D gene unclear. CDR3 length: 15 residues. Germline V gives CDR1 MGHRA, CDR2 YSYEKL. Trimming cost V 0 bases and J 5 bases, with 13 bases left between them. CDR3 in amino acids: CASSQDWKAGETQYF. For the CDR3, the DNA is TGCGCCAGCAGCCAAGATTGGAAGGCCGGGGAGACCCAGTACTTC.

The chain links TRBV7-9 to TRBJ2-2; D is ambiguous. Per germline, CDR1 SEHNR and CDR2 FQNEAQ (reference sequence). This CDR3 region has 14 residues. V gave up 1 base and J gave up 2 bases, with 5 bases separating them. The DNA of the CDR3 is TGTGCCAGCAGCTTAGATAAAAACACCGGGGAGCTGTTTTTT. It is translated as CASSLDKNTGELFF.

The V call is TRBV18, the J call TRBJ2-1, with D perhaps being TRBD1 or TRBD2 (5 bases each). This CDR3 is built from 15 residues. Trimming left V 1 base short and J 9 bases short, with 16 bases between. Germline CDR1 is KGHSH and CDR2 is LQKENI. In nucleotides, the CDR3 is TGTGCCAGCTCACCACAGCAGGGTAGAGAGGGTGAGCAGTTCTTC. This codes for CASSPQQGREGEQFF.

The chain joins TRBV29-1 to TRBJ2-7, with TRBD1 matching 7 bases. CDR1 SQVTM and CDR2 ANQGSEA come from the germline V gene. Trimming cost V 4 bases and J 4 bases; bases outside gene matches: 10. CDR3 length: 14 residues. CDR3 amino acids: CSVVSPDRFYEQYF. The CDR3 nucleotides are TGCAGCGTTGTAAGCCCGGACAGGTTTTACGAGCAGTACTTC.

The chain combines TRBV28 with TRBJ2-7; D gene uncertain. The V end lost 3 bases, the J end lost 2 bases, and 5 bases lay between the germline ends. The CDR3 spans 12 residues. Germline V lookup: CDR1 MDHEN, CDR2 SYDVKM. As DNA, the CDR3 is TGTGCCAGCAGTTTTGGGACCTACGAGCAGTACTTC. Its protein product is CASSFGTYEQYF. Complete variable domain (other parts from reference TRBV28 and TRBJ2-7): DVKVTQSSRYLVKRTGEKVFLECVQDMDHENMFWYRQDPGLGLRLIYFSYDVKMKEKGDIPEGYSVSREKKERFSLILESASTNQTSMYLCASSFGTYEQYFGPGTRLTVT.

The chain joins TRBV19 to TRBJ1-1, with D unclear. The CDR3 length is 11 residues. The germline V and J ends were trimmed by 7 bases and 1 base, with 4 bases remaining between them. CDR1 and CDR2 (germline): LNHDA, SQIVND (reference sequence). CDR3 sequence (DNA): TGTGCCAGTAAAGCGAACACTGAAGCTTTCTTT. This translates into CASKANTEAFF.

The rearrangement joins TRBV7-2 to TRBJ2-5, with D tentatively TRBD2 (6 bases). CDR1 is SGHTA, CDR2 FQGNSA, per germline. The CDR3 is made up of 14 amino acids. Trimming cost V 5 bases and J 2 bases, with 12 bases left between them. This CDR3 is CASSPTREQETQYF. The CDR3 coding sequence is TGTGCCAGCAGCCCGACTCGGGAGCAAGAGACCCAGTACTTC. The variable domain in full, with the rest retrieved from reference TRBV7-2 and TRBJ2-5, is GAGVSQSPSNKVTEKGKDVELRCDPISGHTALYWYRQSLGQGLEFLIYFQGNSAPDKSGLPSDRFSAERTGGSVSTLTIQRTQQEDSAVYLCASSPTREQETQYFGPGTRLLVL.

The chain couples TRBV5-6 to TRBJ1-3; possible D gene TRBD1, 6 bases. Trimming removed 3 bases at V and 4 bases at J, with 8 bases between. Germline values: CDR1 SGHDT, CDR2 YYEEEE. This CDR3 has 13 amino acids. The CDR3 bases are TGTGCCAGCAGCTACGACAGGGGAAACACCATATATTTT. Translation gives CASSYDRGNTIYF.

The J gene is TRBJ2-7, the V gene TRBV5-6; D ambiguous. The CDR3 consists of 15 residues. V dropped 0 bases and J dropped 1 base, with 11 bases sitting between them. Germline assignment: CDR1 SGHDT and CDR2 YYEEEE. The DNA of the CDR3 is TGTGCCAGCAGCTTGGGGGTATTGTTTTCCTACGAGCAGTACTTC. This sequence encodes CASSLGVLFSYEQYF.

The chain couples TRBV7-9 to TRBJ2-5; 9 nucleotides align to TRBD2. Losses at the gene ends were 1 base for V and 5 bases for J; bases not matched to a gene: 5. This CDR3 is 15 amino acids long. CDR1 SEHNR and CDR2 FQNEAQ come from the germline V gene (reference sequence). The CDR3 spells CASSLVAGGLETQYF. The CDR3 region has the DNA TGTGCCAGCAGCTTAGTCGCGGGAGGGCTGGAGACCCAGTACTTC.

This chain connects TRBV10-2 to TRBJ1-3; D is perhaps TRBD1 (6 bases). This CDR3 contains 15 residues. Germline V gives CDR1 WSHSY, CDR2 SAAADI. Trimming pared 6 bases from V and 0 bases from J, leaving 12 bases between. In DNA form, the CDR3 reads TGCGCCAGCAGCGCCTGGGACATCTCTGGAAACACCATATATTTT. It encodes CASSAWDISGNTIYF.

The V gene is TRBV5-1, the J gene TRBJ2-7; D is perhaps TRBD2 (5 bases). Deletions cut 3 bases from V and 7 bases from J, with 20 bases between. Germline lookup yields CDR1 SGHRS and CDR2 YFSETQ. This CDR3 is 15 amino acids long. The CDR3 DNA is TGCGCCAGCAGCTCCCTGTCGACTTCCTCGGGGGAGCAGTACTTC. This encodes CASSSLSTSSGEQYF.

This chain uses TRBV6-4 with TRBJ2-3, with TRBD2 matching over 13 bases. Losses at the gene ends were 6 bases for V and 3 bases for J; bases not matched to a gene: 3. The CDR3 is made up of 15 amino acids. CDR1 and CDR2 (germline): MRHNA, SNTAGT. CDR3 coding DNA: TGTGCCAGCAGCAGGACTAGCGGGAGAACAGATACGCAGTATTTT. Protein sequence: CASSRTSGRTDTQYF.

The V and J genes are TRBV5-1 and TRBJ1-3; 8 positions agree with TRBD1. With 4 bases clipped from V and 0 bases from J, the junction kept 6 bases outside the gene matches. Germline V lookup: CDR1 SGHRS, CDR2 YFSETQ. The CDR3 is 16 amino acids. CDR3 in amino acids: CASSRLGQDSGNTIYF. CDR3 sequence (DNA): TGCGCCAGCAGCCGCTTGGGACAGGACTCTGGAAACACCATATATTTT.

The genes are TRBV14 and TRBJ2-1; D is uncertain. Trimming removed 7 bases at V and 8 bases at J, with 0 bases between. The CDR3 runs to 8 residues. The germline CDR1 and CDR2 sequences are SGHDN and FVKESK. The CDR3 sequence is CASNEQFF. DNA for the CDR3: TGTGCCAGCAATGAGCAGTTCTTC.

The chain carries TRBV4-1 and TRBJ2-7; D unresolved. The CDR3 spans 15 residues. Germline CDR1 reads MGHRA; CDR2 reads YSYEKL. V lost 1 base, J lost 5 bases, and 15 bases lay in between. As DNA, the CDR3 is TGCGCCAGCAGCCAAGGGGTCCAGGCCCCCGACGAGCAGTACTTC. The encoded protein is CASSQGVQAPDEQYF.

The V and J genes are TRBV3-1 (or the pseudogene TRBV3-2) and TRBJ2-7, with D perhaps matching TRBD1 (5 bases). The CDR3 has 14 residues. The V gene's germline CDR1 is LGHDT and CDR2 YNNKEL (reference sequence). V gave up 1 base and J gave up 3 bases, with 10 bases separating them. The CDR3 DNA is TGTGCCAGCAGCCAAGGGTGGGGCAACTACGAGCAGTACTTC. Encoded protein: CASSQGWGNYEQYF.

V usage is TRBV5-1 and J usage is TRBJ2-2, with D unresolved. Germline V gene sequence: CDR1 SGHRS, CDR2 YFSETQ. The CDR3 covers 16 residues. Trimming stripped 7 bases from V and 7 bases from J, with 23 bases between. DNA for the CDR3: TGCGCCAGCGCCCTTCAGGTCCTAGTCACGGGCGGGGAGCTGTTTTTT. This sequence encodes CASALQVLVTGGELFF.

This rearrangement joins TRBV18 to TRBJ1-1, with D maybe TRBD1 (6 bases). The ends were cut back, 6 bases at V and 5 bases at J, with 13 bases in the middle. This CDR3 spans 13 amino acids. From germline, CDR1 is KGHSH and CDR2 LQKENI. CDR3 nucleotide sequence: TGTGCCAGCTCCGAGACAAGGGGGACTGAAGCTTTCTTT. Its protein is CASSETRGTEAFF.

The rearrangement links TRBV5-8 to TRBJ2-7; D possibly matches TRBD1 or TRBD2 (5 bases each). CDR1 is SGHTS, CDR2 YDEGEE, per germline. CDR3 length: 15 amino acids. With 1 base removed from V and 2 bases from J, the gap between germline ends came to 13 bases. In DNA form, the CDR3 reads TGTGCCAGCAGCTTGTGGGACGGCCTTACCTACGAGCAGTACTTC. Protein: CASSLWDGLTYEQYF.

The table lists this clone with a count of one. V and J are TRBV7-2 and TRBJ2-1; tentatively, D is TRBD1 or TRBD2 (7 bases each). The germline V gene has CDR1 SGHTA and CDR2 FQGNSA. The CDR3 runs 16 residues. The V gene lost 5 bases and the J gene lost 6 bases, with 20 bases spanning the gap. The CDR3 DNA follows: TGTGCCAGCAGCCCCAGCGGGACAGCTTGGCGCAATGAGCAGTTCTTC. It is translated as CASSPSGTAWRNEQFF.

The chain uses TRBV7-8 and TRBJ2-7; 7 nucleotides agree with TRBD1. After removal of 5 bases from V and 0 bases from J, the junction contained 10 bases not matched to a gene. Germline loops: CDR1 SGHVS, CDR2 FQNEAQ. The CDR3 is made up of 16 amino acids. CDR3 residues: CASSERQGILSYEQYF. CDR3 in DNA: TGTGCCAGCAGCGAGCGACAGGGTATACTCTCCTACGAGCAGTACTTC.

The rearrangement uses TRBV11-2 and TRBJ2-7; 10 bases align to TRBD2. With V trimmed by 5 bases and J by 7 bases, 14 bases remained unmatched. The CDR3 extends over 16 amino acids. Germline assignment: CDR1 SGHAT and CDR2 FQNNGV. The CDR3: CASSRLSGRAKEEQYF. The CDR3 coding sequence is TGTGCCAGCAGCCGTCTAAGCGGGAGGGCCAAGGAGGAGCAGTACTTC.